This TCR beta chain stems from a study of cytomegalovirus exposure and HLA in healthy donors (dated by TCRdb to 2015 to 2018). For context, the study as a whole: According to an earlier analysis of 550 to 700 of the donors, 200 million or so T cells yielded some 120 million unique TCR beta sequences and about 300 Gb of sequence data. About 300 gigabases of sequencing data and approximately 91 million unique TCR sequences made up an early release that covered over 550 HLA-typed donors. Of the roughly 410 genotyped donors, less than 90% were placed in the genetic ancestry cluster associated with self-reported Caucasian donors. The study was designed to test whether signatures of past pathogen exposure could be identified by cataloging public T cell receptors. The T cell repertoires of 670 or so subjects were profiled by immunosequencing and related to cytomegalovirus serostatus. Besides the first cohort of approximately 670 subjects, a separate validation cohort made up of roughly 120 different subjects was used. To predict cytomegalovirus infection status, the study combined high-throughput TCR immunosequencing, statistical association of individual TCRs with disease status, and machine learning. A later analysis re-examined previously published TCR beta repertoires from several hundred donors and added high-resolution HLA genotyping to investigate patterns of TCR occurrence. In the later analysis, no new phenotypic data were used to find candidate immune exposures; instead, reliance was placed on TCR beta sequences and their occurrence across donors. An earlier analysis of several hundred of the donors applied high-throughput TCR beta sequencing to assess whether each TCR beta V gene segment acted as functional or pseudogenic. Donor age, sex, ethnicity and CMV serostatus were collected together with the repertoire data. In a later genetic analysis, genome-wide SNP genotypes for about three fifths of the roughly 670 donors were used, and that subset was treated as a discovery cohort. All discovery cohort repertoires had been generated using a single sequencing platform. HLA typing included class I and class II loci at four-digit resolution. Typing coverage differed by locus: A, B, C, DRB1 and DQB1 were typed in roughly 629-630 donors, DQA1 in 500 to 550, DPA1 in some 610, and DPB1 in around 490. A few DR-DQ haplotypes were handled as single units for association and clustering because linkage in the cohort was strong. Among around 400 genotyped donors of the cohort, an average of 235,054 unique TCR beta nucleotide sequences were sequenced per donor, roughly 20% of them non-productive.

Libraries were constructed by the immunoSEQ multiplex PCR assay. A mixture of 60 forward primers for TCR Vbeta segments and 13 reverse primers for TCR Jbeta segments was used in the multiplex PCR. The CDR3 region of rearranged TCR beta genes was amplified from genomic DNA by a multiplex PCR assay. On the Illumina HiSeq System, the amplified TCR beta libraries were sequenced as 87-base-pair reads. Per the original workflow: In a later analysis, some 80 million unique TCR beta chains were counted across the roughly 610 repertoires, and approximately 11 million of these chains were shared by at least two donors. Raw reads were error-corrected and collapsed into unique sequences by a nearest-neighbor algorithm in which closely related sequences were merged to remove PCR and sequencing errors. To assign V, D and J gene segments, CDR3 sequences were aligned to IMGT reference sequences. For a sequence to be retained, a match of at least six nucleotides was required to both a V gene segment and a J gene segment. A rearrangement counted as productive if the CDR3 had no stop codons and remained in frame with V and J, and every other rearrangement counted as non-productive. CDR3 was defined according to IMGT convention as the region running from the second conserved V-encoded cysteine to the conserved J-encoded phenylalanine. The earlier analysis of roughly 590 of the donors excluded any sequence lacking an unambiguous match to a single V gene segment. An earlier analysis of a few hundred of the donors classified V segments as functional when productive rearrangements were above 56.7% and as segregating when the standard deviation between donors was above 5%. A statistical classification framework was built for diagnosing cytomegalovirus status from the catalog of TCR beta chain sequences. In a later analysis, TCR nucleotide sequences were compared against IMGT/GENE-DB human TR gene sequences so that V and J genes could be assigned. The TCRdist pipeline was used in a later analysis to assign CDR3 sequences and most-parsimonious VDJ recombination scenarios. In a later analysis, each TCR beta chain was defined by its CDR3 amino acid sequence together with its V-gene family, and reads without a unique V-gene family were excluded. A later analysis removed nearly 600 highly shared, low-generation-probability nucleotide sequences to deal with suspected cross-contamination and a sequencing artifact. For each public chain, a later analysis derived a clonal expansion index from normalized ranks of inferred template counts within each repertoire. In a later analysis, generation probabilities were computed with a VDJ recombination model fitted to out-of-frame rearrangements, and the resulting probabilities were checked against IGoR. In a later analysis, hypergeometric tests were used to score TCR-TCR, TCR-HLA and TCR-CMV co-occurrence, with a repertoire-size bias correction applied to TCR pairs. False discovery rates were estimated in a later analysis by permuting HLA or CMV assignments 20 times. A later analysis grouped co-occurring TCRs with DBSCAN, adding TCRdist sequence similarity when clustering within HLA-allele-positive subsets. Co-occurrence clustering excluded repertoires with fewer than 30,000 or more than 120,000 public chains, plus five with anomalous nucleotide sharing. The clones in this table, taken by TCRdb from immuneACCESS, are in-frame only. Not every clone is retained; where verified, under half of the shortfall comes from an unresolved V gene, and the cause of the rest is unknown. Clone size and the V and J calls come from that table; the DNA yielded D and trimming. The sample table records 150,000 to 160,000 clones; around 79% of these occur just once. Approximately 8% of the sample comes from the top ten.

The germline V gene encodes CDR1 SGHAT and CDR2 FQNNGV. The CDR3, cysteine through phenylalanine, is 13 amino acids long. Only CDR3 DNA remains: 39 bases, in frame from the first base. Trimming removed 5 bases from V and 6 bases from J, leaving 14 bases between the germline ends. The research as a whole found: In vitro tests confirmed that a few of the cytomegalovirus-associated TCR beta chains recognize cytomegalovirus antigens. Because HLA typing was missing for some donors at each locus, association tests included only the typed subset. A later genetic analysis reported fewer N-insertions in productive TCRs among donors in an Asian-associated ancestry cluster than the approximately 700-donor mean. Most TCR sequences were seen in very few donors, while some public TCRs were found in many individuals. The study listed 150 to 200 TCR beta chains as associated with cytomegalovirus. Because the 87-base-pair reads could not distinguish some IMGT-functional V segments, including TRBV6-2 and TRBV6-3, those segments were excluded. For the cohort, immune exposure information was limited to CMV serostatus. According to a later analysis, TCR association rates differed among HLA loci, with DRB1 alleles showing the most associated TCRs and HLA-C alleles showing the fewest. A cluster of highly shared sequence variants was judged likely to represent a technical artifact of the sequencing pipeline. Most CMV-associated TCR beta chains appeared to be HLA-restricted in a later analysis, and the HLA associations seemed to be driven largely by CMV exposure. In an earlier analysis of more than 450 of the donors, most TCR beta V segments were observed in productive rearrangements about 87% or about 30% of the time, broadly matching IMGT annotations. Several of the top co-occurrence clusters appeared to be linked to parvovirus B19, influenza, CMV and Epstein-Barr virus, according to a later analysis. Correlated functional status among segregating V segments might be attributable to linkage disequilibrium, but an unknown experimental factor could not be ruled out. In a later genetic analysis, a missense DCLRE1C variant was associated with V-gene and J-gene trimming of TCR beta chains, and the association was replicated in an independent cohort. In both the original and validation cohorts, the classifier was reported to diagnose cytomegalovirus status with high specificity and sensitivity. Roughly uniform sequencing depth across donors was assumed in presence/absence analyses, although this assumption may not hold. Compared with equally common non-associated chains, HLA-associated TCR beta chains in a later analysis were more clonally expanded and had lower generation probabilities. Because counts were too low, roughly 17 rarely observed V segments, including chromosome 9 orphons, were left out of the earlier analysis of 587 of the donors. Only TCR beta chains were sequenced in this cohort, and the absence of alpha or paired-chain data limited detectable features. A further reported finding was that TCR beta sequences accurately predicted the HLA-A and HLA-B alleles for most subjects in the first cohort. Strong co-occurrence of HLA alleles, especially DR and DQ, made assigning TCR associations to individual alleles difficult. The authors suggested that the approach could potentially be extended to other disease states and immunological phenotypes. At a false discovery rate of 0.05, a later analysis linked some 18,000 TCR beta sequences to specific HLA alleles.

In its sample, this clone was seen a few times. The antigen it recognizes is unknown. No base qualities exist here, and no much larger clone lies one base off it. The cohort comprised more than 550 healthy bone marrow donors. All cohort members were sampled while nominally healthy, although unrecorded immune exposures were likely present. The donor was CMV seropositive and belonged to the group of 250 to 350 seropositive cohort members. A peripheral blood sample was provided by each donor, and peripheral blood mononuclear cells were used for TCR beta sequencing. The Qiagen DNeasy Blood Extraction Kit was used to extract genomic DNA from the blood cell samples.

Sequenced: PBMCs. This receptor was taken from a man aged 30 to 45 in good health and CMV-seropositive. This chain joins TRBV11-2 to TRBJ2-7; the best D guess is TRBD1, with 6 bases matching. The DNA reads TGTGCCAGCAGCCAACAGGGATTTGGCGAGCAGTACTTC. Its product reads: CASSQQGFGEQYF.